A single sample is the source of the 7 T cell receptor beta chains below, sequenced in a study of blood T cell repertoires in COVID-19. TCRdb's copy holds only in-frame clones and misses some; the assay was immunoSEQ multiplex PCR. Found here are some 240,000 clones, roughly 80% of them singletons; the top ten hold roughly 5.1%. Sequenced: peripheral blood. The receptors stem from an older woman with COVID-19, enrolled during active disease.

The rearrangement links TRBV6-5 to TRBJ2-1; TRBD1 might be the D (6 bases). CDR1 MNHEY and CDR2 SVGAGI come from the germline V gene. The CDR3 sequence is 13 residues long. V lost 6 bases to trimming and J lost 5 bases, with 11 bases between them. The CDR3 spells CASSPRGNNEQFF. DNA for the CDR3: TGTGCCAGCAGCCCCAGGGGTAACAATGAGCAGTTCTTC.

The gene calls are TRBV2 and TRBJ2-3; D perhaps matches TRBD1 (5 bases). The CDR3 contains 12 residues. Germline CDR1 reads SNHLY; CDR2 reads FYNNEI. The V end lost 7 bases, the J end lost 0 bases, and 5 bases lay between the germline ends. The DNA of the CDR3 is TGTGCCAGCACAGGGAGCACAGATACGCAGTATTTT. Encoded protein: CASTGSTDTQYF.

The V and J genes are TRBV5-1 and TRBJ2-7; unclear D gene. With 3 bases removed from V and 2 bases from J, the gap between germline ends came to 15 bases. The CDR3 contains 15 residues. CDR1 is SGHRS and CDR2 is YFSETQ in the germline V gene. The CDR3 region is CASSYLEPRPYEQYF. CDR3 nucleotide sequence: TGCGCCAGCAGCTATTTGGAGCCCAGACCCTACGAGCAGTACTTC.

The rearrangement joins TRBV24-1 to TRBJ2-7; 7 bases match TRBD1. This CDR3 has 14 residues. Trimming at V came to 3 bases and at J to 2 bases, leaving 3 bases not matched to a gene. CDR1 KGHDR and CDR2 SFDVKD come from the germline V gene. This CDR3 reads CATSDIGTAYEQYF. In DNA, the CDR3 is TGTGCCACCAGTGATATTGGGACAGCCTACGAGCAGTACTTC.

The CDR3 reads CASSLGVGDGYTF. The CDR3, as DNA: TGTGCCAGCAGCTTAGGAGTAGGGGATGGCTACACCTTC. The rearrangement joins TRBV7-2 to TRBJ1-2, with D perhaps matching TRBD1 (5 bases). Germline V gene data show CDR1 as SGHTA and CDR2 as FQGNSA. V shed 1 base and J shed 6 bases, with 9 bases lying between them. The CDR3 length is 13 residues.

The CDR3 here is CASSFLTSVKETQYF. CDR3 nucleotide sequence: TGTGCCAGCAGCTTCCTGACTAGCGTAAAAGAGACCCAGTACTTC. This sequence joins TRBV7-9 and TRBJ2-5; 8 nucleotides line up with TRBD2. In germline, CDR1 is SEHNR, CDR2 FQNEAQ (reference sequence). V was pared by 3 bases and J by 3 bases, with 6 bases of the junction left unmatched. This CDR3 is built from 15 residues. Supplemented by reference TRBV7-9 and TRBJ2-5, the full variable domain reads DTGVSQNPRHKITKRGQNVTFRCDPISEHNRLYWYRQTLGQGPEFLTYFQNEAQLEKSRLLSDRFSAERPKGSFSTLEIQRTEQGDSAMYLCASSFLTSVKETQYFGPGTRLLVL.

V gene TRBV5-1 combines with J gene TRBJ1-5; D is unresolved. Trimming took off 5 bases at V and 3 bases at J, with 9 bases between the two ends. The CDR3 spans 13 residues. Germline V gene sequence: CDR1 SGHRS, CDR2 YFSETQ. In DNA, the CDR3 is TGCGCCAGCAGTTTAGACAACAATCAGCCCCAGCATTTT. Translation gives CASSLDNNQPQHF.